The clone carrying this T cell receptor beta chain occurred a few times. These data are taken from a study of beta chain features in type 1 diabetes. The authors reverse transcribed all of the isolated RNA, so sequencing captured expressed TCRB transcripts. TCRdb's table, derived via immunoSEQ multiplex PCR, lists solely in-frame clones and lacks some. The table shows about 110,000 clones, with around 40% occurring only once. Central memory, naive, regulatory and stem cell-like memory CD4+ cells were sorted by CD45RO/CCR7/CD25/CD127/CD95/CD27. Sequencing was carried out using stem cell memory CD4+ T cells from blood. This clonotype was obtained from a woman under 30 in good health.

CDR3 protein: CASSFRGRTGWANVLTF. The DNA of the CDR3 is TGTGCCAGCAGCTTCCGAGGACGGACTGGGTGGGCCAACGTCCTGACTTTC. V usage is TRBV11-2 and J usage is TRBJ2-6, with a weak D call TRBD2 (5 bases). Germline V gene data show CDR1 as SGHAT and CDR2 as FQNNGV. V shed 3 bases and J shed 5 bases, with 17 bases lying between them. The CDR3 totals 17 residues. The full variable domain, in which reference TRBV11-2 and TRBJ2-6 provide the parts outside the CDR3, is EAGVAQSPRYKIIEKRQSVAFWCNPISGHATLYWYQQILGQGPKLLIQFQNNGVVDDSQLPKDRFSAERLKGVDSTLKIQPAKLEDSAVYLCASSFRGRTGWANVLTFGAGSRLTVL.